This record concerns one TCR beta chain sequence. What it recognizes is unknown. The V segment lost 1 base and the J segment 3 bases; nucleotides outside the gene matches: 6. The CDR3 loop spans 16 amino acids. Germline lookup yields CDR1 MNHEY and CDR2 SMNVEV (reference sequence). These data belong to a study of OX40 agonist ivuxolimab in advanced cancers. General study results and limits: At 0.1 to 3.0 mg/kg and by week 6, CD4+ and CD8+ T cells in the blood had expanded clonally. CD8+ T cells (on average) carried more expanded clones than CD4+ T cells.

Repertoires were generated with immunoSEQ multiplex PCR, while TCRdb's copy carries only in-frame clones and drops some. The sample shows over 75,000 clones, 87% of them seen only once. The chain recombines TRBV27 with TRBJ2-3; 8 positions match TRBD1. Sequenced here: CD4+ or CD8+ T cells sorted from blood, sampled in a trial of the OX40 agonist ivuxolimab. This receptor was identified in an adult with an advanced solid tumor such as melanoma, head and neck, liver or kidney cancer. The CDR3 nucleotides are TGTGCCAGCAGTTTATACGGCAGGGGGCAGACAGATACGCAGTATTTT. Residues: CASSLYGRGQTDTQYF.